This T cell receptor (beta chain) was identified in a study of T cells in Graves' hyperthyroidism and ophthalmopathy. Study results and limitations: Most expanded thyroid clonotypes above 0.001 recurred in blood.

This clonotype was seen many times. What it binds is not known. TCR beta CDR3 regions were amplified from RNA transcripts. In the first-round RT-PCR of the TCR CDR3, the HTBI primer set was used. TCRdb fed the multiplex PCR reads into MiXCR, producing one record per CDR3 protein. The table includes 540,000 or so distinct CDR3 sequences, 15% to 18% detected once. The germline CDR1 and CDR2 sequences are SGHKS and YYEKEE (reference sequence). CDR3 length: 14 amino acids. Trimming took off 2 bases at V and 5 bases at J, with 14 bases between the two ends. Specimen: blood. The V and J genes are TRBV5-5 and TRBJ2-7; D is unclear. This receptor was taken from a woman aged 25 to 45 with Graves' hyperthyroidism. CDR3 nucleotide sequence: TGTGCCAGCAGCTTATGGGCCATCAACGACGAGCAGTACTTC. Protein sequence: CASSLWAINDEQYF.